The 22 T cell receptor beta chains reported below all come from one sample, sequenced in a study of cytomegalovirus exposure and HLA in healthy donors. The PCR contained 60 Vbeta and 13 Jbeta primers. Using immunoSEQ multiplex PCR, the repertoire was profiled, and TCRdb retains in-frame clones only, with some absent. This sample has 110,000 or so clones, with more than 75% found just once. Sequences were obtained from PBMCs. The receptors here all came from a woman in her 40s in good health and CMV-seropositive.

This clone has only a few counts. This rearrangement joins TRBV5-6 to TRBJ2-5; D is perhaps TRBD1 (6 bases). The germline V and J ends were trimmed by 3 bases and 5 bases, with 17 bases remaining between them. CDR3 size: 15 residues. Germline V gene data show CDR1 as SGHDT and CDR2 as YYEEEE. DNA for the CDR3: TGTGCCAGCAGCTCACCGGGACAACTGTGGGAGACCCAGTACTTC. Protein product: CASSSPGQLWETQYF.

The rearrangement joins TRBV6-6 to TRBJ2-6; a possible D gene is TRBD1 (6 bases). The CDR3 length is 15 residues. V lost 5 bases, J lost 1 base, and 9 bases lay in between. Germline CDR1 MNHNY, CDR2 SVGAGI (reference sequence). The CDR3 region is CASSTTGSGANVLTF. In DNA form, the CDR3 reads TGTGCCAGCAGTACCACAGGGTCTGGGGCCAACGTCCTGACTTTC.

This sequence joins TRBV19 and TRBJ1-5; 8 positions match TRBD1. After removal of 2 bases from V and 5 bases from J, the junction contained 14 bases not matched to a gene. Per the germline V gene, CDR1 is LNHDA and CDR2 is SQIVND (reference sequence). The CDR3 length is 18 residues. In nucleotides, the CDR3 is TGTGCCAGTAGTATACTTTCTGCTTGGACAGGGAACCATCAGCCCCAGCATTTT. It is translated as CASSILSAWTGNHQPQHF.

The rearrangement uses TRBV7-6 and TRBJ2-3; 10 bases line up with TRBD2. Germline CDR1 is SGHVS and CDR2 is FNYEAQ. Trimming took 4 bases from V and 5 from J; bases not matched to a gene: 6. The CDR3 spans 15 residues. In DNA, the CDR3 is TGTGCCAGCAGCTCTAGCGGGGGAAGGGGAGATACGCAGTATTTT. As protein: CASSSSGGRGDTQYF.

The chain carries TRBV5-6 and TRBJ2-2; TRBD2 might be the D (5 bases). The CDR3 runs to 14 residues. The V end was cut by 1 base, the J end by 1 base, with 5 bases between. Germline CDR1 is SGHDT and CDR2 is YYEEEE. As DNA, the CDR3 is TGTGCCAGCAGCTTGAGCGGGAACACCGGGGAGCTGTTTTTT. Translation gives CASSLSGNTGELFF.

In DNA, the CDR3 is TGTGCCTGGAGTCTCTTTCCGGGACAGGGTTATGGCTACACCTTC. It is translated as CAWSLFPGQGYGYTF. V gene TRBV30 combines with J gene TRBJ1-2, with 9 bases that match TRBD1. After removal of 2 bases from V and 5 bases from J, the junction contained 9 bases not matched to a gene. Germline V gene data show CDR1 as GTSNPN and CDR2 as SVGIG (reference sequence). This CDR3 region has 15 residues.

The chain has TRBV5-1 and TRBJ1-4; D is unclear. The CDR3 length is 15 residues. Trimming stripped 0 bases from V and 0 bases from J, with 6 bases between. From germline, CDR1 is SGHRS and CDR2 YFSETQ. Here the CDR3 DNA reads TGCGCCAGCAGCTTGGGTGCGGCAACTAATGAAAAACTGTTTTTT. The encoded protein is CASSLGAATNEKLFF.

This clone has a single count. V is TRBV6-1 and J is TRBJ1-3, with 9 bases lining up with TRBD1. Germline V gene data show CDR1 as MNHNS and CDR2 as SASEGT. The CDR3 sequence is 15 residues long. The trim removed 10 bases at V and 11 bases at J, leaving 18 bases unmatched. CDR3 sequence reads: CATSQQGARFAAIYF. CDR3 coding DNA: TGTGCCACCTCCCAACAGGGGGCGAGGTTCGCGGCCATATATTTT.

The V gene is TRBV7-9, the J gene TRBJ2-5; TRBD2 matches at 8 bases. This CDR3 contains 18 residues. Unmatched junction bases numbered 14, after V lost 1 base and J lost 4 bases. Germline lookup yields CDR1 SEHNR and CDR2 FQNEAQ (reference sequence). CDR3 DNA sequence: TGTGCCAGCAGCTTAGTGGGGGGTCGACTAGCGCGGTCAGAGACCCAGTACTTC. This codes for CASSLVGGRLARSETQYF.

This clone was seen only a few times. The chain couples TRBV6-6 to TRBJ1-2; no definite D call. V lost 5 bases and J lost 4, with 8 bases in between. There are 12 residues in the CDR3. Germline CDR1 reads MNHNY; CDR2 reads SVGAGI (reference sequence). This CDR3 reads CASSPGGYGYTF. The CDR3 DNA follows: TGTGCCAGCAGTCCGGGAGGCTATGGCTACACCTTC.

The chain recombines TRBV5-1 with TRBJ2-5; D not resolved. Germline assignment: CDR1 SGHRS and CDR2 YFSETQ. The length of the CDR3 is 15 residues. V was cut by 9 bases and J by 0 bases, with 18 bases left in between. This CDR3 is CATSRWPGYQETQYF. The CDR3 DNA follows: TGCGCCACCTCTAGGTGGCCCGGGTACCAAGAGACCCAGTACTTC.

V gene TRBV4-1 combines with J gene TRBJ1-3; unclear D gene. CDR1 and CDR2 from the germline V gene are MGHRA and YSYEKL. This CDR3 contains 14 residues. Trimming cost V 1 base and J 1 base, with 5 bases left between them. CDR3 in amino acids: CASSQGHSGNTIYF. CDR3 DNA sequence: TGCGCCAGCAGCCAAGGACATTCTGGAAACACCATATATTTT.

The V gene is TRBV7-6, the J gene TRBJ2-2; D remains ambiguous. CDR1 is SGHVS and CDR2 is FNYEAQ in the germline V gene. CDR3 size: 14 residues. V dropped 2 bases and J dropped 2 bases, with 6 bases sitting between them. DNA of the CDR3: TGTGCCAGCAGCTTACTGAGCAACACCGGGGAGCTGTTTTTT. This codes for CASSLLSNTGELFF.

V and J are TRBV18 and TRBJ2-1, with 11 bases that match TRBD2. The CDR3 has 14 residues. V lost 3 bases and J lost 9; bases outside the gene matches: 4. Germline V gene lookup returns CDR1 KGHSH and CDR2 LQKENI. This CDR3 is CASSPASGGIEQFF. The DNA for the CDR3 is TGTGCCAGCTCACCGGCTAGCGGGGGGATTGAGCAGTTCTTC.

The V and J genes are TRBV10-3 and TRBJ2-5; D call uncertain. The germline gives CDR1 ENHRY, CDR2 SYGVKD. The CDR3 totals 13 residues. Deletions cut 5 bases from V and 1 base from J, with 8 bases between. The CDR3 DNA is TGTGCCATCAGTCTAGATTCCCAAGAGACCCAGTACTTC. Its translation: CAISLDSQETQYF.

V usage is TRBV15 and J usage is TRBJ1-2; possibly TRBD1 for D (5 bases). CDR1 is LNHNV and CDR2 is YYDKDF in the germline V gene (reference sequence). This CDR3 spans 14 amino acids. The germline V and J ends were trimmed by 0 bases and 4 bases, with 9 bases remaining between them. The CDR3 sequence is CATSREIGGYGYTF. The CDR3 DNA follows: TGTGCCACCAGCAGAGAAATCGGGGGCTATGGCTACACCTTC.

The chain carries TRBV9 and TRBJ1-4; 8 bases are shared with TRBD1. Trimming cost V 0 bases and J 5 bases; bases outside gene matches: 9. CDR1 is SGDLS and CDR2 is YYNGEE in the germline V gene. The CDR3 consists of 17 residues. CDR3 nucleotides: TGTGCCAGCAGCGTAGCGGCAGGGGGCCTACAGAATGAAAAACTGTTTTTT. Protein: CASSVAAGGLQNEKLFF.

The chain carries TRBV4-2 and TRBJ2-1; 9 nucleotides match TRBD2. In germline, CDR1 is LGHNA, CDR2 YNFKEQ. The CDR3 is 16 residues long. V shed 2 bases, J shed 0 bases, and the junction held 2 bases outside the gene matches. The CDR3 reads CASSQLAGYSYNEQFF. The CDR3 nucleotides are TGTGCCAGCAGCCAACTAGCGGGATACTCCTACAATGAGCAGTTCTTC.

This clone was seen more than once but under ten times. The chain couples TRBV5-1 to TRBJ2-5; TRBD2 is a possible D gene (7 bases). The CDR3 has 15 amino acids. Trimming shortened V by 0 bases and J by 5 bases, and 14 bases separated the two germline ends. Germline CDR1 reads SGHRS; CDR2 reads YFSETQ. The CDR3 nucleotides read TGCGCCAGCAGCTTGGCAAGGGGGGGAGCGGAGACCCAGTACTTC. This gives the protein CASSLARGGAETQYF.

This sequence joins TRBV7-9 and TRBJ1-1, with D possibly matching TRBD1 (6 bases). The CDR3 length is 13 residues. Trimming stripped 4 bases from V and 4 bases from J, with 10 bases between. Germline V lookup: CDR1 SEHNR, CDR2 FQNEAQ (reference sequence). CDR3 protein: CASSSRTVTEAFF. The CDR3 bases are TGTGCCAGCAGCTCCCGGACAGTCACTGAAGCTTTCTTT. Based on the CDR3 plus reference TRBV7-9 and TRBJ1-1, the full variable domain is DTGVSQNPRHKITKRGQNVTFRCDPISEHNRLYWYRQTLGQGPEFLTYFQNEAQLEKSRLLSDRFSAERPKGSFSTLEIQRTEQGDSAMYLCASSSRTVTEAFFGQGTRLTVV.

In this sample, this clone turned up once. The chain combines TRBV18 with TRBJ2-5; the match to TRBD1 covers 9 bases. CDR1 KGHSH and CDR2 LQKENI come from the germline V gene. After removal of 0 bases from V and 3 bases from J, the junction contained 5 bases not matched to a gene. The length of the CDR3 is 16 residues. CDR3 in DNA: TGTGCCAGCTCACCACCCGGGGGACAGGGCAAAGAGACCCAGTACTTC. Protein: CASSPPGGQGKETQYF.

The chain employs TRBV18 and TRBJ1-1, with 9 bases lining up with TRBD1. This CDR3 contains 16 residues. V lost 4 bases, J lost 1 base, and 7 bases stayed unmatched. Germline lookup yields CDR1 KGHSH and CDR2 LQKENI. In nucleotides, the CDR3 is TGTGCCAGCTCACTCCCGGGACAGGGAAGGAACACTGAAGCTTTCTTT. It is translated as CASSLPGQGRNTEAFF.